These 2 T cell receptor beta chains came from one sample sequenced in a study of blood T cells in healthy people across ages. Using a J-beta primer mix together with a sample-barcoded 5' primer, a second PCR was run for about 7 to 12 cycles. TCRdb reanalysed the 5' RACE reads using MiXCR and keeps one entry per CDR3 protein. The data show more than 1.4 million distinct CDR3 sequences, 42% seen once. Sequencing was carried out using blood. The receptors stem from a woman between 18 and 29 years old in good health.

A note on this clonotype: Being one base from a much bigger clone, this may be a read error. V and J are TRBV7-2 and TRBJ2-1; tentatively, D is TRBD2 (5 bases). The CDR3 is 15 amino acids. CDR1 and CDR2 from the germline V gene are SGHTA and FQGNSA. With 2 bases removed from V and 8 bases from J, the gap between germline ends came to 16 bases. CDR3 in DNA: TGTACCAGCAGCTTACCTCCGGGATTAGGATATGAGCAGTTCTTC. Amino acid sequence: CTSSLPPGLGYEQFF.

CDR3 DNA: TGTGCCAGCAGTTTTGAAGGGGGGGGGAACACTGAAGCTTTCTTT. Protein: CASSFEGGGNTEAFF. This chain uses TRBV12-3 or TRBV12-4 with TRBJ1-1, with D perhaps matching TRBD1 (6 bases). Trimming shortened V by 3 bases and J by 1 base, and 12 bases separated the two germline ends. CDR3 length: 15 amino acids.